This is a list of T cell receptor beta chains from one sample in a study of Graves' ophthalmopathy and Graves' hyperthyroidism. TCRdb itself ran the multiplex PCR reads through MiXCR, one entry per CDR3 protein. This table holds roughly 1.1 million distinct CDR3 sequences, less than 45% found once. The sequenced sample consisted of peripheral blood or thyroid tissue (not recorded which). The origin of the receptors is an adult man with Graves' hyperthyroidism. The CDR3 runs from the conserved cysteine through the conserved F or W. A D gene is named only where the DNA matches it firmly. Size is stated for part of the rows, as once, few or many counts, or as a class when the clone is expanded.

d_gene | j_gene | v_gene | abundance | CDR3aa | CDR3nt
- | TRBJ1-2 | TRBV27 | - | CASRDSNYGYTF | TGTGCCAGCAGGGACAGCAACTATGGCTACACCTTC
- | TRBJ1-6 | TRBV19 | - | CASSLERGNSPLHF | TGTGCCAGTAGTTTAGAACGGGGGAATTCACCCCTCCACTTT
- | TRBJ1-5 | TRBV15 | many | CATSRDGSEPQHF | TGTGCCACCAGCAGAGATGGTTCGGAGCCCCAGCATTTT
TRBD1 | TRBJ1-5 | TRBV7-9 | - | CASRAQGGPYEHF | TGTGCCAGCAGAGCACAGGGGGGCCCCTACGAGCATTTT
- | TRBJ1-2 | TRBV12-3/TRBV12-4 | many | CASSPRVNYGYTF | TGTGCCAGCAGTCCTCGGGTAAACTATGGCTACACCTTC
- | TRBJ2-5 | TRBV7-9 | - | CASSLGREWWETQYF | TGTGCCAGCAGCTTAGGACGGGAGTGGTGGGAGACCCAGTACTTC
TRBD1 | TRBJ1-1 | TRBV2 | - | CASSQTGKANTEAFF | TGTGCCAGCAGCCAGACAGGGAAGGCGAACACTGAAGCTTTCTTT
TRBD1 | TRBJ1-2 | TRBV7-8 | many | CASSLFGAAGGSYGYTF | TGTGCCAGCAGCTTATTTGGGGCCGCAGGGGGTTCATATGGCTACACCTTC
TRBD1 | TRBJ1-6 | TRBV28 | - | CASSLWDRAISPLHF | TGTGCCAGCAGTTTGTGGGACAGGGCAATTTCACCCCTCCACTTT
- | TRBJ2-7 | TRBV29-1 | - | CSFSVYEQYF | TGCAGCTTCAGCGTCTACGAGCAGTACTTC
TRBD1 | TRBJ1-6 | TRBV10-3 | - | CAISPQGTGGASPLHF | TGTGCCATCAGTCCTCAGGGGACAGGTGGGGCTTCACCCCTCCACTTT
- | TRBJ1-4 | TRBV7-9 | - | CASRPVGGGKLFF | TGTGCCAGCAGACCAGTGGGGGGGGGGAAACTGTTTTTT
- | TRBJ1-4 | TRBV5-6 | few | CASSLNWAVGDEKLFF | TGTGCCAGCAGCTTGAATTGGGCCGTGGGGGATGAAAAACTGTTTTTT
TRBD2 | TRBJ2-5 | TRBV18 | - | CASSPSGSGVTQYF | TGTGCCAGCTCACCAAGCGGGAGCGGGGTGACCCAGTACTTC
TRBD1 | TRBJ1-1 | TRBV29-1 | - | CSGGTVSNTEAFF | TGCAGCGGTGGGACAGTTTCCAACACTGAAGCTTTCTTT
- | TRBJ2-7 | TRBV7-2 | many | CASSLEGGGFGEQYF | TGTGCCAGCAGCTTAGAAGGGGGAGGCTTCGGCGAGCAGTACTTC
TRBD1 | TRBJ2-6 | TRBV7-3 | many | CASSRKLGQGFSGANVLTF | TGTGCCAGCAGCCGTAAATTGGGACAGGGTTTCTCTGGGGCCAACGTCCTGACTTTC
TRBD2 | TRBJ2-3 | TRBV25-1 | - | CASSALAGSTDTQYF | TGTGCCAGCAGTGCCCTAGCGGGTAGCACAGATACGCAGTATTTT
- | TRBJ1-1 | TRBV29-1 | many | CSVVGAGLNTEAFF | TGCAGCGTCGTCGGGGCAGGGCTGAACACTGAAGCTTTCTTT
TRBD2 | TRBJ2-7 | TRBV10-2 | once | CASSAGLAGGGPYEQYF | TGCGCCAGTAGTGCCGGACTAGCGGGAGGCGGACCCTACGAGCAGTACTTC
TRBD1 | TRBJ1-2 | TRBV2 | - | CASRPGQGDLYGYTF | TGTGCCAGCAGGCCGGGACAGGGGGATCTCTATGGCTACACCTTC
- | TRBJ2-5 | TRBV11-2 | many | CASSLVGQKETQYF | TGTGCCAGCAGCTTAGTCGGCCAGAAAGAGACCCAGTACTTC
- | TRBJ2-7 | TRBV2 | many | CAGGTGYEQYF | TGTGCCGGGGGCACAGGCTACGAGCAGTACTTC
- | TRBJ1-5 | TRBV6-4 | - | CASSEDWGPHNQPQHF | TGTGCCAGCAGTGAAGATTGGGGACCCCACAATCAGCCCCAGCATTTT
- | TRBJ1-2 | TRBV20-1 | many | CSARESGTPRDGYTF | TGCAGTGCTAGAGAATCCGGGACACCAAGAGATGGCTACACCTTC
TRBD1 | TRBJ1-2 | TRBV15 | many | CATRETGGGGYTF | TGTGCCACCAGGGAGACAGGGGGCGGGGGCTACACCTTC
- | TRBJ1-4 | TRBV12-3/TRBV12-4 | few | CASSLLRAATNEKLFF | TGTGCCAGCAGTTTACTTAGGGCAGCAACTAATGAAAAACTGTTTTTT